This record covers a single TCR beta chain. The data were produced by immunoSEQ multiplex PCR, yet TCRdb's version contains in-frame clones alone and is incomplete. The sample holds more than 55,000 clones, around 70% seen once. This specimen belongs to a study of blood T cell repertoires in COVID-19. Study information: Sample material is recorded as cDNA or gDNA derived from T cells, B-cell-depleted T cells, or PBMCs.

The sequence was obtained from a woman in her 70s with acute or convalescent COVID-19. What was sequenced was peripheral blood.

CDR3 sequence reads: CASSELTGGDSYNEQFF. The CDR3 coding sequence is TGTGCCAGCAGTGAATTGACAGGGGGCGACTCCTACAATGAGCAGTTCTTC. J is TRBJ2-1 and V is TRBV2; 10 bases align to TRBD1. V lost 2 bases and J lost 0; bases outside the gene matches: 4. Germline V gene lookup returns CDR1 SNHLY and CDR2 FYNNEI. The CDR3 totals 17 residues.